These 32 T cell receptor beta chains share one sample of origin, sequenced in a study of cytomegalovirus exposure and HLA in healthy donors (dated by TCRdb to between 2016 and 2019). The library was produced with the immunoSEQ multiplex PCR assay. For the multiplex PCR, a mixture combining 60 forward primers for TCR Vbeta segments and 13 reverse primers for TCR Jbeta segments was used. The immuneACCESS repertoire file appears here via TCRdb, limited to in-frame rearrangements. These files lack a portion of the clones; in checked studies, under half of the deficit traces to unresolved V genes, and the cause of the others is not known. The sample data list about 120,000 clones, and about 74% of these were observed just once. The ten largest make up 3.4% of the sample. The sample was PBMCs. Source of these receptors: a man aged 30 to 45 in good health and CMV-seronegative.

This clone is a singleton in its sample. V gene TRBV27 combines with J gene TRBJ1-4; D perhaps matches TRBD1 (5 bases). V was shortened by 0 bases and J by 8 bases, with 22 bases between the two germline ends. The CDR3 has 18 amino acids. Germline V gene data show CDR1 as MNHEY and CDR2 as SMNVEV (reference sequence). CDR3: CASSLSSIGRRGGEKLFF. CDR3 bases: TGTGCCAGCAGTTTATCATCTATAGGGCGGAGGGGAGGAGAAAAACTGTTTTTT.

V is TRBV12-2 and J is TRBJ2-1; TRBD1, as called in the table, went unchecked against the DNA. TRBV12-2 is shown as a pseudogene. This CDR3 region has 13 residues. The DNA of the CDR3 is TGTGCAAGTCGCTTAGGTGGGGCCGATGAGCAGTTCTTC. As protein: CASRLGGADEQFF.

The V gene is TRBV6-6, the J gene TRBJ2-2; possible D gene TRBD1, 6 bases. CDR1 and CDR2 from the germline V gene are MNHNY and SVGAGI (reference sequence). Trimming took off 5 bases at V and 2 bases at J, with 15 bases between the two ends. The CDR3 loop spans 16 amino acids. DNA for the CDR3: TGTGCCAGCAGTCGCTCCCGGACAGTAAACACCGGGGAGCTGTTTTTT. It yields the protein CASSRSRTVNTGELFF.

The rearrangement uses TRBV27 and TRBJ2-3; D gene unclear. The ends were cut back, 4 bases at V and 0 bases at J, with 11 bases in the middle. The CDR3 runs 15 residues. The germline V gene has CDR1 MNHEY and CDR2 SMNVEV (reference sequence). The CDR3 sequence: CASSSPGVSTDTQYF. In nucleotides, the CDR3 is TGTGCCAGCAGTTCCCCCGGTGTTAGCACAGATACGCAGTATTTT.

CDR3 loop: CAWSPGQGARRHF. The CDR3 coding sequence is TGTGCCTGGAGTCCGGGACAGGGGGCGCGGAGGCATTTT. The chain couples TRBV30 to TRBJ1-5, with 12 bases matching TRBD1. V lost 2 bases, J lost 15 bases, and 8 bases stayed unmatched. The CDR3 is made up of 13 amino acids. Germline-derived CDR1 and CDR2 are GTSNPN and SVGIG (reference sequence).

This CDR3 is CATSRVAGSLQPQHF. DNA of the CDR3: TGTGCCACCAGCAGAGTCGCAGGGTCATTGCAGCCCCAGCATTTT. The V and J genes are TRBV15 and TRBJ1-5; weak D call: TRBD1 (5 bases). CDR3 size: 15 residues. Trimming took 1 base from V and 7 from J, leaving 14 bases between them. Germline V gene data show CDR1 as LNHNV and CDR2 as YYDKDF (reference sequence).

The chain links TRBV7-2 to TRBJ2-3; the D gene is possibly TRBD1 (5 bases). The V gene lost 2 bases and the J gene lost 9 bases, with 6 bases spanning the gap. The CDR3 consists of 11 residues. Germline lookup yields CDR1 SGHTA and CDR2 FQGNSA. The CDR3, as DNA: TGTGCCAGCAGCTTAACAGGCACGCAGTATTTT. Its translation is CASSLTGTQYF.

The V gene is TRBV11-3, the J gene TRBJ2-2, with 9 nucleotides matching TRBD1. V shed 4 bases, J shed 5 bases, and the junction held 5 bases outside the gene matches. The germline CDR1 and CDR2 sequences are SGHNT and YENEEA. The CDR3 spans 15 residues. CDR3 in amino acids: CASSSRQGGTGELFF. The DNA for the CDR3 is TGTGCCAGCAGCTCCAGACAGGGGGGGACCGGGGAGCTGTTTTTT.

The chain links TRBV9 to TRBJ2-2; 14 bases align to TRBD2. The CDR3 extends over 19 amino acids. CDR1 SGDLS and CDR2 YYNGEE come from the germline V gene. V lost 3 bases to trimming and J lost 5 bases; unmatched junction nucleotides: 12. Written as DNA, the CDR3 is TGTGCCAGCAGCGCGACTAGCGGGGGGGCGGGCATGGGGACCGGGGAGCTGTTTTTT. This gives the protein CASSATSGGAGMGTGELFF.

The J gene is TRBJ1-2, the V gene TRBV2, with D possibly matching TRBD1 (6 bases). Deletions cut 1 base from V and 12 bases from J, with 9 bases between. Germline assignment: CDR1 SNHLY and CDR2 FYNNEI. The CDR3 spans 11 residues. The CDR3, as DNA: TGTGCCAGCAGTGAAGACGGGGGGCACACCTTC. Translated, it gives CASSEDGGHTF.

V usage is TRBV5-1 and J usage is TRBJ1-3; 7 positions agree with TRBD1. Germline V gives CDR1 SGHRS, CDR2 YFSETQ. This CDR3 is built from 15 residues. After removal of 4 bases from V and 0 bases from J, the junction contained 4 bases not matched to a gene. The CDR3 nucleotides are TGCGCCAGCAGCGCGGGACAGCTCTCTGGAAACACCATATATTTT. Its translation is CASSAGQLSGNTIYF. Drawing the rest from reference TRBV5-1 and TRBJ1-3, the complete variable domain is KAGVTQTPRYLIKTRGQQVTLSCSPISGHRSVSWYQQTPGQGLQFLFEYFSETQRNKGNFPGRFSGRQFSNSRSEMNVSTLELGDSALYLCASSAGQLSGNTIYFGEGSWLTVV.

This sequence joins TRBV27 and TRBJ1-1; 7 nucleotides line up with TRBD1. The CDR3 runs 14 residues. J was trimmed by 1 base and V by 3 bases; bases with no gene match: 2. CDR1 is MNHEY, CDR2 SMNVEV, per germline (reference sequence). DNA of the CDR3: TGTGCCAGCAGTTTGGGACAGAGGAACACTGAAGCTTTCTTT. It is translated as CASSLGQRNTEAFF.

The J gene is TRBJ2-1, the V gene TRBV14, with 8 bases lining up with TRBD1. The CDR3 has 16 residues. The V gene end was trimmed by 2 bases and the J gene end by 10 bases; junction bases not matched to a gene: 13. Germline V gene sequence: CDR1 SGHDN, CDR2 FVKESK. The CDR3 reads CASSQISWAGGEEQFF. CDR3 in DNA: TGTGCCAGCAGCCAAATTAGTTGGGCAGGGGGCGAGGAGCAGTTCTTC. Drawing the rest from reference TRBV14 and TRBJ2-1, the complete variable domain is EAGVTQFPSHSVIEKGQTVTLRCDPISGHDNLYWYRRVMGKEIKFLLHFVKESKQDESGMPNNRFLAERTGGTYSTLKVQPAELEDSGVYFCASSQISWAGGEEQFFGPGTRLTVL.

The chain uses TRBV6-1 and TRBJ1-1; possibly TRBD1 for D (5 bases). The germline gives CDR1 MNHNS, CDR2 SASEGT. Trimming stripped 8 bases from V and 4 bases from J, with 14 bases between. This CDR3 is built from 13 residues. The DNA of the CDR3 is TGTGCCAGCGGGAAACCGGGGGGCACTGAAGCTTTCTTT. It is translated as CASGKPGGTEAFF.

Here the CDR3 DNA reads TGTGCCAGCTCACCGGGGACAGGCGATAACAATGAGCAGTTCTTC. The encoded protein is CASSPGTGDNNEQFF. The chain uses TRBV18 and TRBJ2-1; 8 nucleotides align to TRBD1. Germline V gene data show CDR1 as KGHSH and CDR2 as LQKENI. The junction had 6 bases not matched to a gene; V was cut back by 3 bases and J by 5 bases. This CDR3 is built from 15 residues.

The chain uses TRBV19 and TRBJ2-3; 10 bases fit TRBD2. Germline values: CDR1 LNHDA, CDR2 SQIVND (reference sequence). The CDR3 spans 17 residues. V dropped 2 bases and J dropped 11; count of bases not matched to a gene: 16. The CDR3 reads CASSIRRGRTSGMGQYF. The CDR3 DNA is TGTGCCAGTAGTATAAGGAGGGGACGGACTAGCGGAATGGGGCAGTATTTT.

The chain is built from TRBV6-5 and TRBJ1-1; 7 positions match TRBD1. The ends lost 5 bases at V and 6 bases at J; junction bases unmatched: 3. CDR3 length: 12 residues. Germline V gene sequence: CDR1 MNHEY, CDR2 SVGAGI. In nucleotides, the CDR3 is TGTGCCAGCAGTCGAACAGGGGCTGAAGCTTTCTTT. Protein sequence: CASSRTGAEAFF.

The rearrangement uses TRBV19 and TRBJ1-1; D ambiguous. CDR1 LNHDA and CDR2 SQIVND come from the germline V gene (reference sequence). The CDR3 consists of 13 residues. Trimming stripped 1 base from V and 1 base from J, with 4 bases between. CDR3 in DNA: TGTGCCAGTAGTATAGGGAGGAACACTGAAGCTTTCTTT. Translated, it gives CASSIGRNTEAFF.

This chain uses TRBV30 with TRBJ2-1; TRBD1 agrees at 10 bases. Trimming removed 3 bases from V and 5 bases from J; junction bases left unmatched: 4. Germline CDR1 and CDR2: GTSNPN and SVGIG (reference sequence). This CDR3 contains 14 residues. The CDR3 sequence is CAWRGQGIHNEQFF. The CDR3 DNA sequence: TGTGCCTGGAGGGGACAGGGGATCCACAATGAGCAGTTCTTC.

The chain joins TRBV7-9 to TRBJ1-2; TRBD1 is a possible D gene (5 bases). With 0 bases removed from V and 7 bases from J, the gap between germline ends came to 15 bases. The length of the CDR3 is 15 residues. CDR1 is SEHNR and CDR2 is FQNEAQ in the germline V gene (reference sequence). The CDR3 DNA follows: TGTGCCAGCAGCTTAGCGCACGGGGCGGAGGGTGGCTACACCTTC. Residues: CASSLAHGAEGGYTF.

The chain is built from TRBV14 and TRBJ2-1; TRBD2 is a possible D gene (6 bases). The V gene lost 2 bases and the J gene lost 7 bases, with 12 bases spanning the gap. CDR3 size: 14 residues. CDR1 SGHDN and CDR2 FVKESK come from the germline V gene. In nucleotides, the CDR3 is TGTGCCAGCAGCCAAAGCCCGACTAGAAATGAGCAGTTCTTC. This translates into CASSQSPTRNEQFF. The full variable domain, rest sourced from reference TRBV14 and TRBJ2-1, is EAGVTQFPSHSVIEKGQTVTLRCDPISGHDNLYWYRRVMGKEIKFLLHFVKESKQDESGMPNNRFLAERTGGTYSTLKVQPAELEDSGVYFCASSQSPTRNEQFFGPGTRLTVL.

The chain carries TRBV6-6 and TRBJ2-5, with D possibly TRBD1 on 5 matching bases. The CDR3 length is 13 residues. CDR1 and CDR2 (germline): MNHNY, SVGAGI (reference sequence). V dropped 6 bases and J dropped 5 bases, with 13 bases sitting between them. DNA for the CDR3: TGTGCCAGCAGACCTCAGGGTCGGGAGACCCAGTACTTC. This encodes CASRPQGRETQYF.

This chain joins TRBV7-2 and TRBJ2-3; perhaps TRBD2 as D (5 bases). Per the germline V gene, CDR1 is SGHTA and CDR2 is FQGNSA. This CDR3 has 15 residues. V lost 3 bases and J lost 1, with 11 bases in between. CDR3 DNA sequence: TGTGCCAGCAGCTTTAAGTGGGGAGGCACAGATACGCAGTATTTT. Translated, it gives CASSFKWGGTDTQYF.

J is TRBJ2-3 and V is TRBV5-6; 9 bases align to TRBD1. Germline V lookup: CDR1 SGHDT, CDR2 YYEEEE. The CDR3 sequence is 15 residues long. The trim removed 3 bases at V and 3 bases at J, leaving 5 bases unmatched. CDR3 protein: CASSSGQGWTDTQYF. In DNA, the CDR3 is TGTGCCAGCAGCTCCGGACAGGGGTGGACAGATACGCAGTATTTT.

The J gene is TRBJ1-1, the V gene TRBV30; 11 bases are a match to TRBD1. Looked up from germline, CDR1 is GTSNPN and CDR2 is SVGIG (reference sequence). Germline trimming cut 7 bases from V and 5 bases from J; bases unmatched to any gene: 9. This CDR3 contains 14 residues. This chain's CDR3 is CASTRTGGETEAFF. In DNA form, the CDR3 reads TGTGCCTCCACAAGGACAGGGGGCGAAACTGAAGCTTTCTTT.

The chain uses TRBV9 and TRBJ2-7; 8 bases are shared with TRBD1. V dropped 3 bases and J dropped 4; count of bases not matched to a gene: 6. From germline, CDR1 is SGDLS and CDR2 YYNGEE. There are 14 residues in the CDR3. In DNA form, the CDR3 reads TGTGCCAGCAGCGCGGGGACAGGACTTTACGAGCAGTACTTC. Residues: CASSAGTGLYEQYF.

The chain combines TRBV28 with TRBJ1-5, with D tentatively TRBD1 (5 bases). The CDR3 consists of 16 residues. Germline V gene data show CDR1 as MDHEN and CDR2 as SYDVKM. V was clipped by 5 bases and J by 2 bases, with 16 bases between them. The CDR3 spells CASSPQGVGGNQPQHF. CDR3 coding DNA: TGTGCCAGCAGTCCTCAAGGGGTGGGTGGCAATCAGCCCCAGCATTTT. The full variable domain, rest sourced from reference TRBV28 and TRBJ1-5, is DVKVTQSSRYLVKRTGEKVFLECVQDMDHENMFWYRQDPGLGLRLIYFSYDVKMKEKGDIPEGYSVSREKKERFSLILESASTNQTSMYLCASSPQGVGGNQPQHFGDGTRLSIL.

This chain links TRBV28 with TRBJ1-4; D is perhaps TRBD1 (6 bases). The ends were cut back, 2 bases at V and 7 bases at J, with 11 bases in the middle. Per germline, CDR1 MDHEN and CDR2 SYDVKM. The CDR3 extends over 14 amino acids. The CDR3 loop reads CASSLGGAGEKLFF. The CDR3 nucleotides are TGTGCCAGCAGTTTAGGGGGCGCCGGTGAAAAACTGTTTTTT.

This clone was counted only a few times. V usage is TRBV30 and J usage is TRBJ1-2, with a possible D match to TRBD1 (6 bases). The CDR3 length is 11 residues. Trimming cost V 5 bases and J 7 bases, with 11 bases left between them. Per germline, CDR1 GTSNPN and CDR2 SVGIG (reference sequence). The CDR3 is CAWGGDTGYTF. DNA of the CDR3: TGTGCCTGGGGGGGGGACACTGGCTACACCTTC.

The V call is TRBV4-3, the J call TRBJ1-2; TRBD1 matches at 7 bases. The germline V gene has CDR1 LGHNA and CDR2 YSLEER. The ends lost 0 bases at V and 2 bases at J; junction bases unmatched: 6. The CDR3 length is 16 residues. The CDR3 sequence is CASSQDVDRINYGYTF. The CDR3 coding sequence is TGCGCCAGCAGCCAAGACGTGGACAGGATAAACTATGGCTACACCTTC.

This sequence joins TRBV2 and TRBJ1-5; D is perhaps TRBD1 (6 bases). Germline V gene lookup returns CDR1 SNHLY and CDR2 FYNNEI. This CDR3 contains 13 residues. With 8 bases removed from V and 3 bases from J, the gap between germline ends came to 11 bases. CDR3 region: CASGQPHNQPQHF. The CDR3 DNA is TGTGCCAGCGGACAGCCTCACAATCAGCCCCAGCATTTT.

This chain links TRBV18 with TRBJ2-3; TRBD2 matches at 7 bases. Germline CDR1 reads KGHSH; CDR2 reads LQKENI. V shed 6 bases and J 0 bases; nucleotides not matched to a gene: 12. The CDR3 runs to 17 residues. The DNA for the CDR3 is TGTGCCAGCTCGTCATGGACGGGAGGAACTAGCACAGATACGCAGTATTTT. Protein product: CASSSWTGGTSTDTQYF.